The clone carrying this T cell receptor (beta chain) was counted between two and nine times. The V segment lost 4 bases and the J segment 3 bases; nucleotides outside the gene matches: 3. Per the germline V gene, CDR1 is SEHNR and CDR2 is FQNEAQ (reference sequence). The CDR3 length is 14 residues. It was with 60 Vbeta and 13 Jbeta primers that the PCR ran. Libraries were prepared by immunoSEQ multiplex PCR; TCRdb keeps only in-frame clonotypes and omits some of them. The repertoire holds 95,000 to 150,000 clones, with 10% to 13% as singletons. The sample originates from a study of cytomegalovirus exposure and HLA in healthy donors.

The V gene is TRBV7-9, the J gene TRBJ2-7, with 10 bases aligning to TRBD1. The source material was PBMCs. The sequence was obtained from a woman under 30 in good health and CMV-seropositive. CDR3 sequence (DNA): TGTGCCAGCAGCTGGACAGGGGGTTTCTACGAGCAGTACTTC. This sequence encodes CASSWTGGFYEQYF.